This is a list of T cell receptor beta chains from one sample in a study of T cells in Graves' hyperthyroidism and ophthalmopathy. TCRdb re-called the multiplex PCR reads through MiXCR, storing one row per CDR3 protein. The data contain 700,000 or so distinct CDR3 sequences, roughly 15% of them seen just once; the ten biggest clones take up under 15%. Sequenced material: blood. All receptors come from a woman aged 50 to 60 with Graves' ophthalmopathy. Both conserved end residues are part of each CDR3.

TRBV7-2	TRBJ2-1	CASSSDPWTSDEQFF
TRBV2	TRBJ1-6	CASSFDRGGSPLHF
TRBV27	TRBJ2-2	CASSVERTGGTGELFF
TRBV20-1	TRBJ2-7	CSARVGASSYEQYF
TRBV10-3	TRBJ2-7	CAISVRDRGYYEQYF
TRBV3-1	TRBJ2-1	CASSQGLLATNNEQFF
TRBV2	TRBJ2-5	CASRAERTNQETQYF
TRBV11-2	TRBJ2-1	CASSPLGVLAGASEQFF
TRBV11-1	TRBJ2-7	CASSLENSGNRYEQYF
TRBV7-8	TRBJ1-1	CASSPLQGRTEAFF
TRBV6-8	TRBJ2-5	CASSYKRGAETQYF
TRBV18	TRBJ1-1	CASSLRQGRLNTEAFF
TRBV20-1	TRBJ2-5	CSARGDLPPETQYF
TRBV3-1	TRBJ1-3	CASSQGRGSRTYSGNTIYF